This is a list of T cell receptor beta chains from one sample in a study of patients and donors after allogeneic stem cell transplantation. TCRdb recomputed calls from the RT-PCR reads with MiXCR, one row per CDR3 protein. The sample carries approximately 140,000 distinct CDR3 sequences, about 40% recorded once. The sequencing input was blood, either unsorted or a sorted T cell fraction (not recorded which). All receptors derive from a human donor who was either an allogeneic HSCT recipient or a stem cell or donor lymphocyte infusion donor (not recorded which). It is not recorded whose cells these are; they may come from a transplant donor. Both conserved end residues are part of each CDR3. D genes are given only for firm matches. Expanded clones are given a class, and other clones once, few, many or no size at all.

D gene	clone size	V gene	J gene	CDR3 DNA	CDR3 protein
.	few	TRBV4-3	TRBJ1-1	TGCGCCAGCAGCCAAGGGCCGGGGAACACTGAAGCTTTCTTT	CASSQGPGNTEAFF
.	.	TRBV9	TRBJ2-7	TGTGCCAGCAGCGGCGGACGGTCCTACGAGCAGTACTTC	CASSGGRSYEQYF
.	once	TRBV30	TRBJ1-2	TGTGCCTGGAGGGCCGACTTTAATAACTATGGCTACACCTTC	CAWRADFNNYGYTF
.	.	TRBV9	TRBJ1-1	TGTGCCAGCAGCCCCTGGACCCGAACTGAAGCTTTCTTT	CASSPWTRTEAFF
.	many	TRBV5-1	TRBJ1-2	TGCGCCAGCAGCTTGCAACGCCGGTATGGCTACACCTTC	CASSLQRRYGYTF
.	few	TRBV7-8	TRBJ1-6	TGTGCCAGCAGCATGTTTGGACGGGACAATAATTCACCCCTCCACTTT	CASSMFGRDNNSPLHF
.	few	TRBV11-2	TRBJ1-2	TGTGCCAGCAGCCCCGACGCAGGGAGCTATGGCTACACCTTC	CASSPDAGSYGYTF
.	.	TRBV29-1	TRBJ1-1	TGCAGCGTCTGCAGGGGCGGGAACACTGAAGCTTTCTTT	CSVCRGGNTEAFF
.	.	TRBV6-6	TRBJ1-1	TGTGCCAGCAGTTATACCGTGGGGGTAGGGAGGTTAAGTGCTGAAGCTTTCTTT	CASSYTVGVGRLSAEAFF
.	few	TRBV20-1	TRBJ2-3	TGCAGTGCCGGGACCGTGACAGATACGCAGTATTTT	CSAGTVTDTQYF
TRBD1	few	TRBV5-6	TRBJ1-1	TGTGCCAGCAGCTTGGAAGGGACAGGGTGGCAGCCTGAAGCTTTCTTT	CASSLEGTGWQPEAFF
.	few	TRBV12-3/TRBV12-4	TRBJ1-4	TGTGCCAGCAGGACAGATAACAGCCCTCCTAATGAAAAACTGTTTTTT	CASRTDNSPPNEKLFF
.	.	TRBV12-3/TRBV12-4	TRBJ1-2	TGTGCCAGCAGTCAAACAGGGAGCTATGGCTACACCTTC	CASSQTGSYGYTF
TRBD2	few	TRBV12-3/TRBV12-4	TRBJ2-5	TGTGCCAGCAGTTTGGCTAGCGGGGCGGAGACCCAGTACTTC	CASSLASGAETQYF
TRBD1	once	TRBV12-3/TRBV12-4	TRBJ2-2	TGTGCCAGCAGATCGACAGGGACGAACACCGGGGAGCTGTTTTTT	CASRSTGTNTGELFF
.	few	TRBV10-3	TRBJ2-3	TGTGCCATCACCTTCGAAGGGGCAGATACGCAGTATTTT	CAITFEGADTQYF
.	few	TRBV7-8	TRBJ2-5	TGTGCCAGCAGCTTGAGCCCCCAGAGGTCCCAGTACTTC	CASSLSPQRSQYF
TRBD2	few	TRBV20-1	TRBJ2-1	TGCAGTGCTAGAGGGGTGGGGCTAGCGGAGAACAATGAGCAGTTCTTC	CSARGVGLAENNEQFF
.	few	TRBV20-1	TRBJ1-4	TGCAGTGCTAGAGGCCGGCCCCGTGAAAAACTGTTTTTT	CSARGRPREKLFF
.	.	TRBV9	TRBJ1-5	TGTGCCAGCAGCCCCGGACCGGTTGCGTTGTATCAGCCCCAGCATTTT	CASSPGPVALYQPQHF
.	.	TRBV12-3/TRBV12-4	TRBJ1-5	TGTGCCAGCAGTTTAAAAGGGGCTCCGGTTAGCAATCAGCCCCAGCATTTT	CASSLKGAPVSNQPQHF
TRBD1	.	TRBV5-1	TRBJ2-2	TGCGCCAGCAGCACCGGGACAGGGAACACCGGGGAGCTGTTTTTT	CASSTGTGNTGELFF
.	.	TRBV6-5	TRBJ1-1	TGTGCCAGCAGTTACTCGGCCGGAAACACTGAAGCTTTCTTT	CASSYSAGNTEAFF
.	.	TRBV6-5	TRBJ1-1	TGTGCCAGCAGTGATCGAGACAGGAACACTGAAGCTTTCTTT	CASSDRDRNTEAFF
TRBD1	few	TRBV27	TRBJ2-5	TGTGCCAGCAGTCTCCGACAGGGCCTCCTCCAAGAGACCCAGTACTTC	CASSLRQGLLQETQYF
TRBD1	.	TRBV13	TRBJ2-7	TGTGCCAGCAGCTTGAGCGGACAGGGGAGCTCCTACGAGCAGTACTTC	CASSLSGQGSSYEQYF
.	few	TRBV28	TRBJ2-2	TGTGCCAGCAGTTTTCCGTTTACCGGGGAGCTGTTTTTT	CASSFPFTGELFF
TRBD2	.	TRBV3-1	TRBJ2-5	TGTGCCAGCAGCCAAGGTGTGGGACTAGCGAATTCAGAGACCCAGTACTTC	CASSQGVGLANSETQYF
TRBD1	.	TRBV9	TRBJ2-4	TGTGCCAGCAGCGTAGGACAGGGGATGGGCAAAAACATTCAGTACTTC	CASSVGQGMGKNIQYF
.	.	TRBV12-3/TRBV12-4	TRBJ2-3	TGTGCCAGCAGTTTAACAGGACTGGGTTTCACAGATACGCAGTATTTT	CASSLTGLGFTDTQYF
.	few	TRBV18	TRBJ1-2	TGTGCCAGCTCACCACCGCTGTTTAGGGAGATTGGGACGATTGGGTATGGCTACACCTTC	CASSPPLFREIGTIGYGYTF
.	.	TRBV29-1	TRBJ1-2	TGCAGCGCCACAGGGCTGGGTCGGAAGGATGGCTACACCTTC	CSATGLGRKDGYTF
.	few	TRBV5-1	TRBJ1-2	TGCGCCAGCAGTCCGAGGGGGAACTATGGCTACACCTTC	CASSPRGNYGYTF
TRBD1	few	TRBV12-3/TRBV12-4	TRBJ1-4	TGTGCCAGCAGTTTCCTGGCAGGGGGAGAAAAACTGTTTTTT	CASSFLAGGEKLFF
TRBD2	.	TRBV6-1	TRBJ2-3	TGTGCCAGCAGTGTGGATAGCGGGGCCCGAGGAGATACGCAGTATTTT	CASSVDSGARGDTQYF
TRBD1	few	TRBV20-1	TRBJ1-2	TGTGAGGGACAGGCTTTCTATGGCTACACCTTC	CEGQAFYGYTF
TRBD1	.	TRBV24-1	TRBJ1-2	TGTGCCACCAGTGACGGAGGGGGCCGCCACCCCTATGGCTACACCTTC	CATSDGGGRHPYGYTF
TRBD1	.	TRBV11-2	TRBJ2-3	TGTGCCAGCAGCCCAGACAGGGGCGATACGCAGTATTTT	CASSPDRGDTQYF
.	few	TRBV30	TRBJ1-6	TGTGCCTGGAGTAGAGGAGGGGGCTATAATTCACCCCTCCACTTT	CAWSRGGGYNSPLHF
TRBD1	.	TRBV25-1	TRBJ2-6	TGTGCCAGCAGCCTTACAGGGGCTGGGGCCAACGTCCTGACTTTC	CASSLTGAGANVLTF
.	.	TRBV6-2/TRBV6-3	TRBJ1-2	TGTGCCAGCAGTGGACGAGCCTACGGCTACACCTTC	CASSGRAYGYTF
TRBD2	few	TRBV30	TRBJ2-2	TGTGCCTGGAGTGGCTCAAGGACTAGCGGCACCGGGGAGCTGTTTTTT	CAWSGSRTSGTGELFF
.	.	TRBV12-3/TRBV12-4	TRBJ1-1	TGTGCCAGCAGTTTAGACCGGGGCGCCGGCACTGAAGCTTTCTTT	CASSLDRGAGTEAFF
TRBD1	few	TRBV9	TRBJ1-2	TGTGCCAGCAGCGGAACACAGGGGGCGCGAGGCTATGGCTACACCTTC	CASSGTQGARGYGYTF
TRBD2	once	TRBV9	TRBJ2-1	TGTGCCAGCAGCGTAGCCCCCGGGACTAGCGGGGGGTACAATGAGCAGTTCTTC	CASSVAPGTSGGYNEQFF
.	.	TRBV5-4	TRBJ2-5	TGTGCCAGCAGCCACCAAGAGACCCAGTACTTC	CASSHQETQYF
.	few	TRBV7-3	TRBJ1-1	TGTGCCAGCAGCTTCGGCAGTTCCACTGAAGCTTTCTTT	CASSFGSSTEAFF